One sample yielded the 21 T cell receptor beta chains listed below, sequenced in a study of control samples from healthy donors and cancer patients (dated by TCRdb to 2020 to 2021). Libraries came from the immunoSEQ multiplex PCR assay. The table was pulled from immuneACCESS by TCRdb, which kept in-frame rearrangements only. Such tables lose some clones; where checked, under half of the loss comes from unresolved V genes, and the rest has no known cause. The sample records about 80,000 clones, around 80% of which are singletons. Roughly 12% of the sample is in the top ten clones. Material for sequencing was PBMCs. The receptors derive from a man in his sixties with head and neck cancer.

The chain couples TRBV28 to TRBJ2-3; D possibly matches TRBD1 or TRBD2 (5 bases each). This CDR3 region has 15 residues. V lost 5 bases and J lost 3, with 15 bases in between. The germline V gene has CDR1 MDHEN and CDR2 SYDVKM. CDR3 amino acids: CASSPDVWGTDTQYF. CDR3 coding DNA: TGTGCCAGCAGTCCGGACGTTTGGGGGACAGATACGCAGTATTTT.

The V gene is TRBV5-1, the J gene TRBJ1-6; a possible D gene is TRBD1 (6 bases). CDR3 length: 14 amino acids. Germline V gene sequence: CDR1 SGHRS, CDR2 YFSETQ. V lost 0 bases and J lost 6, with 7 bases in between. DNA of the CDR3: TGCGCCAGCAGCTTGGACAGGGCTAATTCACCCCTCCACTTT. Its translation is CASSLDRANSPLHF.

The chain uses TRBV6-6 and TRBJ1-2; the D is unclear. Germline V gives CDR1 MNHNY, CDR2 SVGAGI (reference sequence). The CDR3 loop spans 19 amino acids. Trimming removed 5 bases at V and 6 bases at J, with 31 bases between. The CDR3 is CASSHPAGGTARAWNGYTF. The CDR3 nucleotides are TGTGCCAGCAGTCACCCAGCCGGTGGCACGGCACGGGCTTGGAATGGCTACACCTTC.

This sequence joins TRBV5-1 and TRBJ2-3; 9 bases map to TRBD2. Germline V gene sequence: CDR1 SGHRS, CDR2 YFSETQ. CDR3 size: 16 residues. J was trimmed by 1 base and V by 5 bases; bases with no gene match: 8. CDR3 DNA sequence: TGCGCCAGCAGGCCCCTTCTAGCGGGGCGCACAGATACGCAGTATTTT. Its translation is CASRPLLAGRTDTQYF. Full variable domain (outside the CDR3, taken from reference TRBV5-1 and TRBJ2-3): KAGVTQTPRYLIKTRGQQVTLSCSPISGHRSVSWYQQTPGQGLQFLFEYFSETQRNKGNFPGRFSGRQFSNSRSEMNVSTLELGDSALYLCASRPLLAGRTDTQYFGPGTRLTVL.

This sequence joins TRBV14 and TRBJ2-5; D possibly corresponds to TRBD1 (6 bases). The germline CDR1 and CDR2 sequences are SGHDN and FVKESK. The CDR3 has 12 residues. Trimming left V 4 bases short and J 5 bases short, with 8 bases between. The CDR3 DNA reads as TGTGCCAGCAGCCTTAGGGGGGAGACCCAGTACTTC. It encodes CASSLRGETQYF.

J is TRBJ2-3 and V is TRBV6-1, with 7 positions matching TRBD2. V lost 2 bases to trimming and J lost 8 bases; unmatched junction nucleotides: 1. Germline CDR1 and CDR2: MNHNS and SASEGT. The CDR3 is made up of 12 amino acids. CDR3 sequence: CASSELAGTQYF. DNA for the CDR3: TGTGCCAGCAGTGAATTAGCGGGTACGCAGTATTTT.

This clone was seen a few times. The CDR3 nucleotides are TGCGCCAGCAGACGGACAGGGGGGAATCGGGACGAGCAGTACTTC. Translated: CASRRTGGNRDEQYF. The chain recombines TRBV4-1 with TRBJ2-7, with TRBD1 matching 10 bases. The CDR3 runs 15 residues. Germline CDR1 MGHRA, CDR2 YSYEKL. The ends lost 6 bases at V and 5 bases at J; junction bases unmatched: 10.

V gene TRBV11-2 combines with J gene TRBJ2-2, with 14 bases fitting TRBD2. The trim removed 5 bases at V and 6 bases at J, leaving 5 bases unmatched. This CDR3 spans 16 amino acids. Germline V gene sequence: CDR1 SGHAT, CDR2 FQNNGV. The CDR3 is CASSGGLAGESGELFF. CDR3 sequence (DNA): TGTGCCAGCAGCGGGGGACTAGCGGGAGAGTCCGGGGAGCTGTTTTTT.

CDR3 loop: CASSQGGLARYEQYF. DNA of the CDR3: TGCGCCAGCAGCCAAGGGGGGCTAGCGCGGTACGAGCAGTACTTC. The genes are TRBV4-1 and TRBJ2-7, with D perhaps assigned TRBD1 or TRBD2 (6 bases each). Trimming took 1 base from V and 4 from J, leaving 14 bases between them. This CDR3 comprises 15 residues. Germline CDR1 MGHRA, CDR2 YSYEKL.

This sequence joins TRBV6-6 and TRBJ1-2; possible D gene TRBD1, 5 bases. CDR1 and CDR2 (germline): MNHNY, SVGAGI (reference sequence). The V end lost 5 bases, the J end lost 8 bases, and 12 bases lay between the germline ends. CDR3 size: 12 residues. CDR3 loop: CASSPGGVGYTF. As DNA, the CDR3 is TGTGCCAGCAGTCCGGGGGGTGTCGGCTACACCTTC.

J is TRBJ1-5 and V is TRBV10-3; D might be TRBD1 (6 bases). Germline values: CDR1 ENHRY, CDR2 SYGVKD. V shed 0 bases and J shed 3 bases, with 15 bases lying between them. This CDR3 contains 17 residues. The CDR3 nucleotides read TGTGCCATCAGTGAGTCTAGGGGAGGACAGTTCAATCAGCCCCAGCATTTT. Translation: CAISESRGGQFNQPQHF.

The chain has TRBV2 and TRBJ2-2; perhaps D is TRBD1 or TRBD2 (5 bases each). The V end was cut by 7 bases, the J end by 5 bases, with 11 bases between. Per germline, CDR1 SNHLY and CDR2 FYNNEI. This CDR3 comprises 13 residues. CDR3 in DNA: TGTGCCAGCACTCGGGACGCAACCGGGGAGCTGTTTTTT. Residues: CASTRDATGELFF.

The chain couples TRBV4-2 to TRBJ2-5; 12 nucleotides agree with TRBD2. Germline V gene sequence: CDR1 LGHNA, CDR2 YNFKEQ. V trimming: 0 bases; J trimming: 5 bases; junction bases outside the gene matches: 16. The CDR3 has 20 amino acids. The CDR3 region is CASSQDLPQGLAGGGETQYF. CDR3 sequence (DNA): TGTGCCAGCAGCCAAGATCTCCCTCAAGGTCTAGCGGGAGGGGGGGAGACCCAGTACTTC.

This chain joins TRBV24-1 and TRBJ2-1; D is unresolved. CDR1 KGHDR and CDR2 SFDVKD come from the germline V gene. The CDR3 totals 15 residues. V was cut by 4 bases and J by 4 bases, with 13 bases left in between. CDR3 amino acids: CATSDPKKPYNEQFF. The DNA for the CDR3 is TGTGCCACCAGTGACCCTAAGAAACCTTACAATGAGCAGTTCTTC.

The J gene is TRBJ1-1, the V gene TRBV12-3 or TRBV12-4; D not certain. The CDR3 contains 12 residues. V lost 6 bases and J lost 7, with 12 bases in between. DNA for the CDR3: TGTGCCAGCAGCGTTAGGGTAGGTGAAGCTTTCTTT. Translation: CASSVRVGEAFF.

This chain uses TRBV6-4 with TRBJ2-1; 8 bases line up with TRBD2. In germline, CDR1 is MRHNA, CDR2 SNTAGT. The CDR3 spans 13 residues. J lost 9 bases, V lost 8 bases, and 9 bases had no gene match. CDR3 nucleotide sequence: TGTGCCAGCGGCGGCGGGAGGCGGGGTGAGCAGTTCTTC. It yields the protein CASGGGRRGEQFF.

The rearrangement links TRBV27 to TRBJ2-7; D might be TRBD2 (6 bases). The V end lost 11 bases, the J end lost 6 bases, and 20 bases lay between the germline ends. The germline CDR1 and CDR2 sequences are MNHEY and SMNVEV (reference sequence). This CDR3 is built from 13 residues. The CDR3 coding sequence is TGTGCCGTGACCGAATACGCCGGGGGCGAGCAGTACTTC. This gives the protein CAVTEYAGGEQYF.

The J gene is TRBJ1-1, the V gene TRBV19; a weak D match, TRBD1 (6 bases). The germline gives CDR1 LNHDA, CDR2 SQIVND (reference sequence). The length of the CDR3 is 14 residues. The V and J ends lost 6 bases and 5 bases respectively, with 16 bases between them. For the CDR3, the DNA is TGTGCCAGTAGGGACCCTCTAAGGGGGACTGAAGCTTTCTTT. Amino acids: CASRDPLRGTEAFF.

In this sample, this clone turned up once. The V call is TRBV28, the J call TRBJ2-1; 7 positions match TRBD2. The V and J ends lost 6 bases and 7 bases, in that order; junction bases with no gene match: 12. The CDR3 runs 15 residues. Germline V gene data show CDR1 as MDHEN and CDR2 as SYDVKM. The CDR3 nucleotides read TGTGCCAGCAGGGGGCGGGGCGGGAGCTTTAATGAGCAGTTCTTC. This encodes CASRGRGGSFNEQFF.

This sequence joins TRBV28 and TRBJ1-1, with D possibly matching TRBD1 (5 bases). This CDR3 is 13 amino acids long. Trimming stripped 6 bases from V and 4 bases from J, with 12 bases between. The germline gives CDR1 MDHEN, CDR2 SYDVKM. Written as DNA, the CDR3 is TGTGCCAGCAGCATCAGGGCTGGCACTGAAGCTTTCTTT. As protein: CASSIRAGTEAFF.

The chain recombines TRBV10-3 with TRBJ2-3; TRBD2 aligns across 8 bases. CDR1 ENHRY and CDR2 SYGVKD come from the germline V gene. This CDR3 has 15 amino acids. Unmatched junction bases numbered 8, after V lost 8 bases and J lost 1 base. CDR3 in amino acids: CAIGPGLARTDTQYF. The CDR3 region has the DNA TGTGCCATCGGACCCGGACTAGCTCGCACAGATACGCAGTATTTT.